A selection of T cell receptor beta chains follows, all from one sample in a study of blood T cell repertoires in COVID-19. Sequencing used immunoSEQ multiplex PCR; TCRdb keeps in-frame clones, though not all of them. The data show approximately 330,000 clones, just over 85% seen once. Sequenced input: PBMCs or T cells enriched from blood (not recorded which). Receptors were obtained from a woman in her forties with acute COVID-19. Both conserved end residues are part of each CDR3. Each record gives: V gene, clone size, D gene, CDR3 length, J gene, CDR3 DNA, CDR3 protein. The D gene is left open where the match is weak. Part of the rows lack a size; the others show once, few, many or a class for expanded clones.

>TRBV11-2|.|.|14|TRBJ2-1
TGTGCCAGCAGCTTAGCCTCCTCCTACAATGAGCAGTTCTTC
CASSLASSYNEQFF
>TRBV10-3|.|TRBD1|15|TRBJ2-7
TGTGCCATCAGTGATATGGGACAGGGGAGCTACGAGCAGTACTTC
CAISDMGQGSYEQYF
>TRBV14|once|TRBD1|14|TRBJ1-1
TGTGCCAGCAGCCAAGAAGACAGGGTACGATGGGCTTTCTTT
CASSQEDRVRWAFF
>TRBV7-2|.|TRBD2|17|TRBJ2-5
TGTGCCAGCAGCTTAGCGCGACTAGCGGGAGGACGAGAGACCCAGTACTTC
CASSLARLAGGRETQYF
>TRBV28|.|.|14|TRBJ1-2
TGTGCCAGCACCCCGGCCACCCAGGGCGTTGGCTACACCTTC
CASTPATQGVGYTF
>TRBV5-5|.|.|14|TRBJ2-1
TGTGCCAGCAGCTTGATGAGCTCCTACAATGAGCAGTTCTTC
CASSLMSSYNEQFF
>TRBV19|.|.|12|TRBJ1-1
TGTGCCAGTAATACTAGGGACACTGAAGCTTTCTTT
CASNTRDTEAFF
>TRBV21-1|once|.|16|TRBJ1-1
TGTGCCAGCAGCATTGTGACAGGGGGCGCTTGCACTGAAGCTTTCTTT
CASSIVTGGACTEAFF
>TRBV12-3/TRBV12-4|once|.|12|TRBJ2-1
TGTGCCAGCAGTCCGGGGTACAATGAGCAGTTCTTC
CASSPGYNEQFF
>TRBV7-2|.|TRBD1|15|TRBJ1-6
TGTGCCAGCAGCTCAACCGGGACAGCTAATTCACCCCTCCACTTT
CASSSTGTANSPLHF